What follows are 13 T cell receptor beta chains derived from one specimen sequenced in a study of blood T cell repertoires in COVID-19. Sequenced by immunoSEQ multiplex PCR; TCRdb stores in-frame clones only, minus some. The sample consists of 400,000 or so clones, 80% to 90% of them appearing once. The sequenced sample consisted of PBMCs or T cells enriched from blood (not recorded which). Every receptor here comes from a young man who had recovered from COVID-19.

The chain carries TRBV29-1 and TRBJ2-7; perhaps TRBD1 as D (6 bases). CDR3 length: 12 amino acids. Trimming pared 1 base from V and 7 bases from J, leaving 11 bases between. Germline V gene lookup returns CDR1 SQVTM and CDR2 ANQGSEA. CDR3 nucleotides: TGCAGCGTTGAAGGACTAAGGGGGGAGCAGTACTTC. Protein sequence: CSVEGLRGEQYF.

This clone occurred a few times. The chain uses TRBV4-2 and TRBJ1-1; TRBD1 matches at 9 bases. J lost 4 bases, V lost 2 bases, and 5 bases had no gene match. CDR3 length equals 15 residues. The V gene's germline CDR1 is LGHNA and CDR2 YNFKEQ. Here the CDR3 DNA reads TGTGCCAGCAGCCAATCTCGGACAGGGGTCACTGAAGCTTTCTTT. Protein: CASSQSRTGVTEAFF.

The chain links TRBV11-2 to TRBJ2-7; the match to TRBD2 covers 7 bases. The CDR3 spans 15 residues. V gave up 8 bases and J gave up 2 bases; unmatched junction bases: 12. Germline V lookup: CDR1 SGHAT, CDR2 FQNNGV. The CDR3 sequence: CASSRESGIPYEQYF. CDR3 nucleotides: TGTGCCAGCTCGCGGGAGAGCGGGATACCCTACGAGCAGTACTTC.

The chain combines TRBV28 with TRBJ2-2, with a tentative D call TRBD1 (6 bases). CDR1 is MDHEN and CDR2 is SYDVKM in the germline V gene. V dropped 7 bases and J dropped 1 base, with 10 bases sitting between them. The CDR3 runs to 14 residues. CDR3 region: CASTPGQNTGELFF. The CDR3 bases are TGTGCCAGCACCCCGGGACAGAACACCGGGGAGCTGTTTTTT.

The chain uses TRBV28 and TRBJ2-2; D is possibly TRBD1 (6 bases). Germline CDR1 reads MDHEN; CDR2 reads SYDVKM. This CDR3 contains 13 residues. Trimming took off 7 bases at V and 6 bases at J, with 12 bases between the two ends. CDR3 bases: TGTGCCAGCACAACGACAGGACCCGGGGAGCTGTTTTTT. Its protein is CASTTTGPGELFF.

The V call is TRBV2, the J call TRBJ2-3, with 13 bases aligning to TRBD2. This CDR3 has 15 amino acids. Per the germline V gene, CDR1 is SNHLY and CDR2 is FYNNEI. Trimming at V came to 6 bases and at J to 5 bases, leaving 5 bases not matched to a gene. The CDR3 region has the DNA TGTGCCAGCAGGGCGGGACTAGCGGGACAAGATACGCAGTATTTT. Translated, it gives CASRAGLAGQDTQYF.

The gene calls are TRBV14 and TRBJ1-1; the match to TRBD1 covers 7 bases. Unmatched junction bases numbered 6, after V lost 4 bases and J lost 7 bases. From germline, CDR1 is SGHDN and CDR2 FVKESK. The CDR3 has 13 residues. In DNA form, the CDR3 reads TGTGCCAGCAGCCGACAGGGCACCTATGAAGCTTTCTTT. Protein sequence: CASSRQGTYEAFF.

The CDR3 DNA reads as TGTGCCAGCAGCTCAGGGGTTGGCACTGAAGCTTTCTTT. Residues: CASSSGVGTEAFF. V gene TRBV11-3 combines with J gene TRBJ1-1, with D maybe TRBD1 (6 bases). CDR3 size: 13 residues. Looked up from germline, CDR1 is SGHNT and CDR2 is YENEEA. V was shortened by 4 bases and J by 4 bases, with 10 bases between the two germline ends. Drawing the rest from reference TRBV11-3 and TRBJ1-1, the complete variable domain is EAGVVQSPRYKIIEKKQPVAFWCNPISGHNTLYWYLQNLGQGPELLIRYENEEAVDDSQLPKDRFSAERLKGVDSTLKIQPAELGDSAVYLCASSSGVGTEAFFGQGTRLTVV.

V gene TRBV10-3 combines with J gene TRBJ1-5; D ambiguous. The V gene's germline CDR1 is ENHRY and CDR2 SYGVKD. The CDR3 runs 17 residues. The V gene lost 8 bases and the J gene lost 6 bases, with 26 bases spanning the gap. CDR3: CAIPWGAGPSPSQPQHF. CDR3 DNA sequence: TGTGCCATCCCCTGGGGAGCGGGCCCTTCCCCCAGTCAGCCCCAGCATTTT.

The chain links TRBV7-8 to TRBJ2-5; tentative D call: TRBD2 (5 bases). The CDR3 is made up of 14 amino acids. Looked up from germline, CDR1 is SGHVS and CDR2 is FQNEAQ. Trimming took 4 bases from V and 2 from J, leaving 11 bases between them. CDR3 residues: CASSWSSGQETQYF. The CDR3 region has the DNA TGTGCCAGCAGCTGGAGCTCGGGGCAAGAGACCCAGTACTTC.

The chain employs TRBV7-9 and TRBJ1-2; 9 bases map to TRBD1. Trimming removed 4 bases from V and 4 bases from J; junction bases left unmatched: 10. The CDR3 consists of 16 residues. The germline V gene has CDR1 SEHNR and CDR2 FQNEAQ (reference sequence). This CDR3 reads CASSSPGTGILYGYTF. CDR3 sequence (DNA): TGTGCCAGCAGCTCTCCCGGGACAGGGATTCTCTATGGCTACACCTTC.

The CDR3 DNA sequence: TGTGCCAGCACCGCTACCGGGACAGGGGGCTCTGGGGCCAACGTCCTGACTTTC. This codes for CASTATGTGGSGANVLTF. The chain has TRBV6-4 and TRBJ2-6, with 11 bases aligning to TRBD1. Germline trimming cut 7 bases from V and 0 bases from J; bases unmatched to any gene: 8. This CDR3 spans 18 amino acids. The germline V gene has CDR1 MRHNA and CDR2 SNTAGT.

The rearrangement links TRBV30 to TRBJ2-1; TRBD2 matches 9 bases. There are 16 residues in the CDR3. With 2 bases clipped from V and 2 bases from J, the junction kept 7 bases outside the gene matches. Germline V gene lookup returns CDR1 GTSNPN and CDR2 SVGIG (reference sequence). This CDR3 reads CAWSRAGGSPYNEQFF. Written as DNA, the CDR3 is TGTGCCTGGAGTAGGGCGGGAGGGTCGCCCTACAATGAGCAGTTCTTC. Looking up the rest from reference TRBV30 and TRBJ2-1 gives the full variable domain: SQTIHQWPATLVQPVGSPLSLECTVEGTSNPNLYWYRQAAGRGLQLLFYSVGIGQISSEVPQNLSASRPQDRQFILSSKKLLLSDSGFYLCAWSRAGGSPYNEQFFGPGTRLTVL.